These 6 T cell receptor beta chains originate from one sample sequenced in a study of early T cells in non-severe SARS-CoV-2 infection. Each CDR3 protein gets one entry after TCRdb re-called the 5' RACE reads with MiXCR. The data hold 70,000 or so distinct CDR3 sequences, with about a tenth observed a single time. The specimen was whole blood, collected at baseline. The receptors come from an adult who was a healthcare worker with PCR-confirmed SARS-CoV-2 infection or an uninfected control (not recorded which).

This clonotype was observed at least ten times. The V and J genes are TRBV12-3 or TRBV12-4 and TRBJ2-7; D gene unclear. There are 11 residues in the CDR3. V lost 5 bases and J 5 bases, leaving 7 bases between the germline ends. CDR3 bases: TGTGCCAGCAGTGGTTCGGACGAGCAGTACTTC. It translates to CASSGSDEQYF.

Many counts were recorded for this clonotype. J is TRBJ1-1 and V is TRBV12-3 or TRBV12-4, with no clear D. Trimming took off 7 bases at V and 1 base at J, with 16 bases between the two ends. The CDR3 is made up of 15 amino acids. The CDR3 sequence: CASTPFEGANTEAFF. In DNA form, the CDR3 reads TGTGCCAGCACCCCTTTCGAGGGCGCGAACACTGAAGCTTTCTTT.

Only a few counts were recorded for this clonotype. The chain combines TRBV5-4 with TRBJ2-3; perhaps TRBD1 as D (5 bases). Germline V gene lookup returns CDR1 SGHNT and CDR2 YYREEE (reference sequence). The CDR3 runs 16 residues. The V gene lost 0 bases and the J gene lost 7 bases, with 18 bases spanning the gap. The chain's CDR3 is CASSLANYGAEHTQYF. The CDR3 nucleotides read TGTGCCAGCAGCTTGGCGAACTATGGGGCCGAGCATACGCAGTATTTT. Full variable domain (missing parts from reference TRBV5-4 and TRBJ2-3): ETGVTQSPTHLIKTRGQQVTLRCSSQSGHNTVSWYQQALGQGPQFIFQYYREEENGRGNFPPRFSGLQFPNYSSELNVNALELDDSALYLCASSLANYGAEHTQYFGPGTRLTVL.

The V and J genes are TRBV6-5 and TRBJ2-1; D might be TRBD2 (6 bases). Germline V gene data show CDR1 as MNHEY and CDR2 as SVGAGI. Trimming cost V 2 bases and J 5 bases, with 13 bases left between them. The CDR3 consists of 15 residues. Here the CDR3 DNA reads TGTGCCAGCAGTTACCCCCGAGCGGGCCACAATGAGCAGTTCTTC. This codes for CASSYPRAGHNEQFF.

This clonotype was counted between two and nine times. The chain employs TRBV5-1 and TRBJ2-2; possible D gene TRBD1, 5 bases. CDR1 and CDR2 (germline): SGHRS, YFSETQ. Trimming removed 5 bases at V and 0 bases at J, with 14 bases between. The CDR3 loop spans 16 amino acids. The CDR3 coding sequence is TGCGCCAGCAGATGGACACCTTATTCGAACACCGGGGAGCTGTTTTTT. Translating gives CASRWTPYSNTGELFF.

This clonotype was recorded a few times. V is TRBV7-2 and J is TRBJ2-7, with D unclear. Germline assignment: CDR1 SGHTA and CDR2 FQGNSA. This CDR3 is built from 14 residues. Trimming took 2 bases from V and 4 from J, leaving 12 bases between them. The CDR3 here is CASSLLTQLYEQYF. CDR3 nucleotide sequence: TGTGCCAGCAGCTTACTAACCCAATTATACGAGCAGTACTTC.